The present TCR beta chain was sequenced within a study of cytomegalovirus exposure and HLA in healthy donors. Profiled with immunoSEQ multiplex PCR; TCRdb holds only in-frame clones, not every one. This sample has about 260,000 clones, with roughly 87% found just once. Germline CDR1 reads MRHNA; CDR2 reads SNTAGT. V lost 8 bases to trimming and J lost 0 bases, with 20 bases between them. The CDR3 loop spans 17 amino acids. The sequenced sample was PBMCs. The receptor comes from a young woman in good health and CMV-seronegative. The V gene is TRBV6-4, the J gene TRBJ1-5; D possibly corresponds to TRBD1 (6 bases). The DNA of the CDR3 is TGTGCCAGCGACACTCATCCAAACAGGGTTAGCAATCAGCCCCAGCATTTT. Translating it yields CASDTHPNRVSNQPQHF.